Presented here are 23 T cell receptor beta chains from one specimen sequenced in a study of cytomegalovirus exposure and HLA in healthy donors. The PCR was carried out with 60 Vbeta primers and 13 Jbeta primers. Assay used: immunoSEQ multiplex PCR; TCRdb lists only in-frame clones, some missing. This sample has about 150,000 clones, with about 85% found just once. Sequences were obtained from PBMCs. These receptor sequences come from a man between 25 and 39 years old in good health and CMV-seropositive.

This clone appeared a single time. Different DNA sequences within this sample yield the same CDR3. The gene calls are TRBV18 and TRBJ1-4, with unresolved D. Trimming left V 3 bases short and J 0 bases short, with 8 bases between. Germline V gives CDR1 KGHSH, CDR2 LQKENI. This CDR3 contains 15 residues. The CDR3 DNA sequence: TGTGCCAGCTCACCGCCTCGCGCAACTAATGAAAAACTGTTTTTT. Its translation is CASSPPRATNEKLFF. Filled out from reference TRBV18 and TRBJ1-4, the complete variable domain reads NAGVMQNPRHLVRRRGQEARLRCSPMKGHSHVYWYRQLPEEGLKFMVYLQKENIIDESGMPKERFSAEFPKEGPSILRIQQVVRGDSAAYFCASSPPRATNEKLFFGSGTQLSVL.

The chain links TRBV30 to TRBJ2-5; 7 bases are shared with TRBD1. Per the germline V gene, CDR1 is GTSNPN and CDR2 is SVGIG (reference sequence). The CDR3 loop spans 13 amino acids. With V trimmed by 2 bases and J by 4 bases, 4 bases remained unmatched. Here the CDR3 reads CAWSRQGVETQYF. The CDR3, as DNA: TGTGCCTGGAGTAGGCAGGGGGTAGAGACCCAGTACTTC.

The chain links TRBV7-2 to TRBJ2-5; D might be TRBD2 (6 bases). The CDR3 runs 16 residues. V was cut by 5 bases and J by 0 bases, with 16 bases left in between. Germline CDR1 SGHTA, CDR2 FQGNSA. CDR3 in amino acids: CASSLTTGTYQETQYF. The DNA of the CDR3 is TGTGCCAGCAGCCTCACGACCGGGACTTACCAAGAGACCCAGTACTTC. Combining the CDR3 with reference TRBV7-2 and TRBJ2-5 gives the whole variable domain GAGVSQSPSNKVTEKGKDVELRCDPISGHTALYWYRQSLGQGLEFLIYFQGNSAPDKSGLPSDRFSAERTGGSVSTLTIQRTQQEDSAVYLCASSLTTGTYQETQYFGPGTRLLVL.

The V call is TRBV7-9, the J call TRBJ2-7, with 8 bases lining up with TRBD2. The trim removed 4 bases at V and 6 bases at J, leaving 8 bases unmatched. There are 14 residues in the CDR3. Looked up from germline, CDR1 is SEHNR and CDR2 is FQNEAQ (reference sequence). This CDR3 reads CASSSGEREFEQYV. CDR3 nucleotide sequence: TGTGCCAGCAGCTCCGGCGAGCGGGAGTTCGAGCAGTACGTC.

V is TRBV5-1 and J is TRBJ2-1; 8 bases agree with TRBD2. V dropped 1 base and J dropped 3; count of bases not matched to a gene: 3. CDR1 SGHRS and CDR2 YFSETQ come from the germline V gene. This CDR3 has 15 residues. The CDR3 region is CASSLRTSLYNEQFF. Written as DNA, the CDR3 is TGCGCCAGCAGCTTGAGGACTAGCCTCTACAATGAGCAGTTCTTC.

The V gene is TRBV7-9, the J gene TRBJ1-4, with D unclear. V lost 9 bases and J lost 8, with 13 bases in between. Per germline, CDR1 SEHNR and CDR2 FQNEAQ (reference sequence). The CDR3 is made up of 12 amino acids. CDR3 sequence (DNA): TGTGCCAGTAGTCGGGGAAGAGAAAAACTGTTTTTT. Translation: CASSRGREKLFF.

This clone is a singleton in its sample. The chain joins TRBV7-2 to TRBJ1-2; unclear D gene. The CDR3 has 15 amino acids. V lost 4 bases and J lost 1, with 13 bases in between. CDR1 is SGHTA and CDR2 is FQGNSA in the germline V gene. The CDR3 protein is CASSSRAGFNYGYTF. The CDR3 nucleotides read TGTGCCAGCAGCTCCCGAGCGGGGTTTAACTATGGCTACACCTTC.

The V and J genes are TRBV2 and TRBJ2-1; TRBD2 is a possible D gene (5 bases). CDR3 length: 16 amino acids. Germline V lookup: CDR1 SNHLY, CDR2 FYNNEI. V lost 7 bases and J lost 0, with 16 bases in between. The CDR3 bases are TGTGCCAGCACCAAACAAGCGGAAAGCTCCTACAATGAGCAGTTCTTC. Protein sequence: CASTKQAESSYNEQFF.

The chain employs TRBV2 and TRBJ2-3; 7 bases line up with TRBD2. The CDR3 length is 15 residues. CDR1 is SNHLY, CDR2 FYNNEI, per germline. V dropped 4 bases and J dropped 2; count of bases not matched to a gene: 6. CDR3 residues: CASSVSSGTTDTQYF. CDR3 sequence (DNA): TGTGCCAGCAGTGTTTCTAGCGGAACCACAGATACGCAGTATTTT.

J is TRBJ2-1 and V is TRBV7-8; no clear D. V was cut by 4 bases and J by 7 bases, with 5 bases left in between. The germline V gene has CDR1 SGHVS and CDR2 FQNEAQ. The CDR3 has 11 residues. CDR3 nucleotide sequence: TGTGCCAGCAGCTCCTCTAATGAGCAGTTCTTC. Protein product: CASSSSNEQFF.

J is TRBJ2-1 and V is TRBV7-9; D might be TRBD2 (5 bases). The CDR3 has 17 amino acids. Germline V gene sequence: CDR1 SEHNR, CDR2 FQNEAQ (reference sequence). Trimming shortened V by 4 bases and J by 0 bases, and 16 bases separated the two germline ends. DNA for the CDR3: TGTGCCAGCAGCTCCCCTAGCAACGGAAGCTCCTACAATGAGCAGTTCTTC. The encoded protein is CASSSPSNGSSYNEQFF.

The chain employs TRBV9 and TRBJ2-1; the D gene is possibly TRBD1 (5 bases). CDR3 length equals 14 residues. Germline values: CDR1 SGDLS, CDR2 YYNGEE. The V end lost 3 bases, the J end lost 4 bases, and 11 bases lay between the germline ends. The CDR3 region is CASSALGVYNEQFF. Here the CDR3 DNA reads TGTGCCAGCAGCGCTCTAGGGGTTTACAATGAGCAGTTCTTC.

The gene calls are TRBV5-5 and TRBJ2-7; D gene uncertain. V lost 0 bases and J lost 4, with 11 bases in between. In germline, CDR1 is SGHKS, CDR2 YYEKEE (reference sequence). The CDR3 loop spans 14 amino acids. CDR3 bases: TGTGCCAGCAGCTTGGTGTCAGGAACGTACGAGCAGTACTTC. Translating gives CASSLVSGTYEQYF.

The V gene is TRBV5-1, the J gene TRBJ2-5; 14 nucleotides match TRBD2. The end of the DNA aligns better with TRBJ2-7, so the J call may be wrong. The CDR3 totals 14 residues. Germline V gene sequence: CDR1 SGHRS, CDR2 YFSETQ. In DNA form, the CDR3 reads TGCGCCAGCAGCACAGGGACTAGCGGGAGCGAGCAGTACTTC. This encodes CASSTGTSGSEQYF.

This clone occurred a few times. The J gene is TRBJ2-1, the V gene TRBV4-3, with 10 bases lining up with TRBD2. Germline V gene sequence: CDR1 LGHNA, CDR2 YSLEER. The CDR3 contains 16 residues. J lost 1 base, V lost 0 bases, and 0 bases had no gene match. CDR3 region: CASSQDSGRSYNEQFF. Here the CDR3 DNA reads TGCGCCAGCAGCCAAGATAGCGGGAGGTCCTACAATGAGCAGTTCTTC.

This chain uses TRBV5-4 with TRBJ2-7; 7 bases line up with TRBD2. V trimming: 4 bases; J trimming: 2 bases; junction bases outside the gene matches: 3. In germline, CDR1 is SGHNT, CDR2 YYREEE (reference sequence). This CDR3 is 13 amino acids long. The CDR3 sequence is CASSARGAYEQYV. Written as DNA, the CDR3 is TGTGCCAGCAGCGCCCGGGGGGCCTACGAGCAGTACGTC.

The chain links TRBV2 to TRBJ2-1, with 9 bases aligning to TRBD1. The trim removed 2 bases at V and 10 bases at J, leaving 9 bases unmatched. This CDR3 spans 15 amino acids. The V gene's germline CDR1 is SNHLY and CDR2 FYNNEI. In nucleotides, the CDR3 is TGTGCCAGCAGTGAAATAAGAACAGGGACAGGGGAGCAGTTCTTC. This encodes CASSEIRTGTGEQFF.

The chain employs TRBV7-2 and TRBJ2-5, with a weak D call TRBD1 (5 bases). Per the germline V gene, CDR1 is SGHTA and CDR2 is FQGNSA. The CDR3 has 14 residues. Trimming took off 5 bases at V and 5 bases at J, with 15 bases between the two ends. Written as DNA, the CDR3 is TGTGCCAGCAGCCTGATTACCAGGGCCGAGACCCAGTACTTC. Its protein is CASSLITRAETQYF. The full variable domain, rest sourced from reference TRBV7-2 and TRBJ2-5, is GAGVSQSPSNKVTEKGKDVELRCDPISGHTALYWYRQSLGQGLEFLIYFQGNSAPDKSGLPSDRFSAERTGGSVSTLTIQRTQQEDSAVYLCASSLITRAETQYFGPGTRLLVL.

For the CDR3, the DNA is TGTGCCAGCAGCTGGGGGACTGACAACTACGAGCAGTACGTC. Translated: CASSWGTDNYEQYV. The rearrangement joins TRBV7-2 to TRBJ2-7, with a possible D match to TRBD2 (6 bases). Germline CDR1 reads SGHTA; CDR2 reads FQGNSA. Trimming left V 4 bases short and J 3 bases short, with 13 bases between. The CDR3 runs to 14 residues.

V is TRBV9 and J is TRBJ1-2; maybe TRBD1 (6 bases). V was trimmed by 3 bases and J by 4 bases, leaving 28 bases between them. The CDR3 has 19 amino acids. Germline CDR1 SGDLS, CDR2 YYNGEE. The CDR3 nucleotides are TGTGCCAGCAGCGAGAACCCGAGACTAAAAATCGACAGGCCCTATGGCTACACCTTC. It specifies CASSENPRLKIDRPYGYTF.

CDR3: CASSGSGRPTDTQYF. As DNA, the CDR3 is TGTGCCAGCAGCGGGAGCGGGAGGCCCACAGATACGCAGTATTTT. The rearrangement links TRBV9 to TRBJ2-3, with 9 bases that match TRBD2. The J segment lost 2 bases and the V segment lost 3 bases, leaving 4 bases of the junction unmatched. CDR1 and CDR2 (germline): SGDLS, YYNGEE. The CDR3 has 15 amino acids.

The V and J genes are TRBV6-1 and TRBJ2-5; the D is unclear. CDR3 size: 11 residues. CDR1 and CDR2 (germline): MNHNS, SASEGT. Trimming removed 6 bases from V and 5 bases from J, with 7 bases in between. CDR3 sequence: CASRSWETQYF. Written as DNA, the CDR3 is TGTGCCAGCAGGAGTTGGGAGACCCAGTACTTC.

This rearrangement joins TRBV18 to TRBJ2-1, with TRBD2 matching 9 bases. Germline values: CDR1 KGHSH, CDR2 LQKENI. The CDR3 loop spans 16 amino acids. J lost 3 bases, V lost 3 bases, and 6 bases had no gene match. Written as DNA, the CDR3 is TGTGCCAGCTCACCCATCCTAGCGGGAAGCTACAATGAGCAGTTCTTC. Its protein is CASSPILAGSYNEQFF.